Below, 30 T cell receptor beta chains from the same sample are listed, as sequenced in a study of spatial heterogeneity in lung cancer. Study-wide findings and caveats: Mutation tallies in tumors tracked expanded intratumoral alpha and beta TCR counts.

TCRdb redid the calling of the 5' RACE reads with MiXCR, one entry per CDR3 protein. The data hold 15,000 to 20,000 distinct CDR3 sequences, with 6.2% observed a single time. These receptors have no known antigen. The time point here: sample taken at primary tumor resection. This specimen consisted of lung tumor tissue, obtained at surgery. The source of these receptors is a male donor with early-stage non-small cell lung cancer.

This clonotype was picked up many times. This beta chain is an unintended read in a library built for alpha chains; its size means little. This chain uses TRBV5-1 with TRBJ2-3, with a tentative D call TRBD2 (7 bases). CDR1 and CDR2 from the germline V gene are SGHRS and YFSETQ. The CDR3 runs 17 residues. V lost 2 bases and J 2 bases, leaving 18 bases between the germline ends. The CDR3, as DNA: TGCGCCAGCAGCTTAAGCGGCGCGGGGGCAGTCACAGATACGCAGTATTTT. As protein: CASSLSGAGAVTDTQYF.

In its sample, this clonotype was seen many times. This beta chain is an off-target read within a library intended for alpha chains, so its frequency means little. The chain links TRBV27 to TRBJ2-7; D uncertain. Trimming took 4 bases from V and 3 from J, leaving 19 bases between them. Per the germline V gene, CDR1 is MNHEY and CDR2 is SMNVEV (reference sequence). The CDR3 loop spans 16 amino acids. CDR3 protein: CASSSSDGSWVYEQYF. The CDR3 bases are TGTGCCAGCAGTTCATCGGACGGTTCATGGGTCTACGAGCAGTACTTC.

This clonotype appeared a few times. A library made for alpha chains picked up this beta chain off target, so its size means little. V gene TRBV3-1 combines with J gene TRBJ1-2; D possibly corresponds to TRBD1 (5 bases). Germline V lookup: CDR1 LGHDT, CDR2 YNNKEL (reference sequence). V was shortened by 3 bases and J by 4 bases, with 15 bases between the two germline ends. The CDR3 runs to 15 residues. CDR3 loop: CASSQSGPDGYGYTF. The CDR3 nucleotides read TGTGCCAGCAGCCAGTCAGGGCCGGATGGCTATGGCTACACCTTC.

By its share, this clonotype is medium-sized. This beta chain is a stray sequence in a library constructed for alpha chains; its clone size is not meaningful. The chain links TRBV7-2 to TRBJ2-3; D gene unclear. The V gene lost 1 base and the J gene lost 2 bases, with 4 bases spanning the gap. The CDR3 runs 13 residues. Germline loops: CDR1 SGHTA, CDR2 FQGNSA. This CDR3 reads CASSLGYTDTQYF. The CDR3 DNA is TGTGCCAGCAGCTTAGGGTACACAGATACGCAGTATTTT.

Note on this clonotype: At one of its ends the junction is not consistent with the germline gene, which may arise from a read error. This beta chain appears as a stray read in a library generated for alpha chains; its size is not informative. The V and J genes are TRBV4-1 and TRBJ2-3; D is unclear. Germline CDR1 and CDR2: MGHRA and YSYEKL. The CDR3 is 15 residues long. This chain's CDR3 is CASGQDDGPSYEQYF. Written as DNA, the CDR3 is TGCGCCAGCGGCCAAGACGACGGGCCCTCCTACGAGCAGTATTTT.

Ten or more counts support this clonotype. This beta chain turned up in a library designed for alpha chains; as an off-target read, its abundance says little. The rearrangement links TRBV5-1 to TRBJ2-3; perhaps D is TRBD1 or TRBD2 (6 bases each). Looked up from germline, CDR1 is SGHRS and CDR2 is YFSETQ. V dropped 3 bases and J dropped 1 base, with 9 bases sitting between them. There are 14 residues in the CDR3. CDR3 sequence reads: CASSSGGRTDTQYF. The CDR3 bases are TGCGCCAGCAGCTCTGGGGGGCGCACAGATACGCAGTATTTT.

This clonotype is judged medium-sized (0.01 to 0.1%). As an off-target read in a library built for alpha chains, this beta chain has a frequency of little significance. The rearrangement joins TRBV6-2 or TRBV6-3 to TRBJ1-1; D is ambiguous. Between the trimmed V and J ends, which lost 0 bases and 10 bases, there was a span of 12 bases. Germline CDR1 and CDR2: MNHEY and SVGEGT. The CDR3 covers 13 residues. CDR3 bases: TGTGCCAGCAGTTACTCATTCCGGCGAGGAGCTTTCTTT. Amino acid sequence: CASSYSFRRGAFF.

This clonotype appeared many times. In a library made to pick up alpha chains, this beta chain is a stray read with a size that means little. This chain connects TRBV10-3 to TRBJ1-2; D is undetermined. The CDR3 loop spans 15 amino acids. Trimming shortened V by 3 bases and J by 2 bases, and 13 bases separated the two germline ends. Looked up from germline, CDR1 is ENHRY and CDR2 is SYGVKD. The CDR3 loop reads CAISDSYDGNYGYTF. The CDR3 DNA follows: TGTGCCATCAGTGATTCATACGACGGAAACTATGGCTACACCTTC.

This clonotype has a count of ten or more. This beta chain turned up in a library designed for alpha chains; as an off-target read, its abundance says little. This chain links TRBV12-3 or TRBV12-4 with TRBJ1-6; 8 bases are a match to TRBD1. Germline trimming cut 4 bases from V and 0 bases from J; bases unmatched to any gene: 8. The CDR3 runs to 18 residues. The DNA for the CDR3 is TGTGCCAGCAGTTCGGACAGGGCTAAAAGCTCCTATAATTCACCCCTCCACTTT. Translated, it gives CASSSDRAKSSYNSPLHF.

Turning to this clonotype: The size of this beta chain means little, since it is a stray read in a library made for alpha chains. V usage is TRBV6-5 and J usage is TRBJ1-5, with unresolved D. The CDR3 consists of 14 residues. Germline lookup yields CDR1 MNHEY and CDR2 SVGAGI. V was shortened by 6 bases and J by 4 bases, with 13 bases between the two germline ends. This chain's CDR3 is CASSPQTGNQPQHF. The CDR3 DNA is TGTGCCAGCAGCCCCCAGACGGGGAATCAGCCCCAGCATTTT.

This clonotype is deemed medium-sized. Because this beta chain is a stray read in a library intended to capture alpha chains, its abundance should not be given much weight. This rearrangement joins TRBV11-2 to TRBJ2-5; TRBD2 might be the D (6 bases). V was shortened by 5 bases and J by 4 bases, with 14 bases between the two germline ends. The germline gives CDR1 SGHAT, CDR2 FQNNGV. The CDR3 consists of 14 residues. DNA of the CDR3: TGTGCCAGCAGCCCAGGGACCGGGGGAGAGACCCAGTACTTC. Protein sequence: CASSPGTGGETQYF.

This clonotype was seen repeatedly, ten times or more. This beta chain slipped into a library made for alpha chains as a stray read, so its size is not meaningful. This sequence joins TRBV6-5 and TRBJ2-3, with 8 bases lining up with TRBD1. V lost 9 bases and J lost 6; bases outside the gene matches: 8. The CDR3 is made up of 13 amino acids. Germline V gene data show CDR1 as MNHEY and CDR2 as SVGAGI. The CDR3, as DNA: TGTGCCAGTAAAAGGACAGGGACGGATACGCAGTATTTT. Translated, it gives CASKRTGTDTQYF.

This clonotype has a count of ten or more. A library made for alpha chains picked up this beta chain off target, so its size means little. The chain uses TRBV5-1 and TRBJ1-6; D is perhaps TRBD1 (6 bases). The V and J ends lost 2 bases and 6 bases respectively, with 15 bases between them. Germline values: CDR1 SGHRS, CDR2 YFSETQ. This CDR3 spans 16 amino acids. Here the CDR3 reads CASSFGSGTSNSPLHF. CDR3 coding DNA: TGCGCCAGCAGCTTTGGTAGCGGGACAAGTAATTCACCCCTCCACTTT.

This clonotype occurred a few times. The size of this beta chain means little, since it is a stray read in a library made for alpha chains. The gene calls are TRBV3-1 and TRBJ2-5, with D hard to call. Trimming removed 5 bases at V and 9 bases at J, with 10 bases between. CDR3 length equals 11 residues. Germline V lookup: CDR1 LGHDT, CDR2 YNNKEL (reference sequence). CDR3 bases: TGTGCCAGCAGCTCATATAGGGCCCAGTACTTC. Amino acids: CASSSYRAQYF.

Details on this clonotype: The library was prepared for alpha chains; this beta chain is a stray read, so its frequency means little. The DNA for the CDR3 is TGTGCCAGCAGTTTTGGGGTTGGGAGCTACAATGAGCAGTTCTTC. It is translated as CASSFGVGSYNEQFF. The chain carries TRBV12-3 or TRBV12-4 and TRBJ2-1; D may be TRBD2 (5 bases). The CDR3 is 15 residues long. Trimming stripped 3 bases from V and 3 bases from J, with 12 bases between.

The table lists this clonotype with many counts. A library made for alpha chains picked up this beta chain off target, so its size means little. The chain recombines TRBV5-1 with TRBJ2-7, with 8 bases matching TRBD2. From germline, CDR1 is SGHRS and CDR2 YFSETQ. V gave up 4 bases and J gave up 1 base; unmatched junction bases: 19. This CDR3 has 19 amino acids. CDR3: CASSRHPSGAGDGSYEQYF. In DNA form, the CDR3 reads TGCGCCAGCAGCAGGCATCCGTCGGGAGCGGGAGACGGGTCCTACGAGCAGTACTTC.

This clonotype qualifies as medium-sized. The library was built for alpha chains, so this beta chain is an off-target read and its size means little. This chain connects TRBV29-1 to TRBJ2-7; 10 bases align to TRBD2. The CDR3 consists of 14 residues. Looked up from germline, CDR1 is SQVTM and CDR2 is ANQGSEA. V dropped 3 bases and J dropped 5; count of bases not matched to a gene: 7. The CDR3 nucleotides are TGCAGCGTTGAGAGGCCTAGCGGGAGTCACGAGCAGTACTTC. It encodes CSVERPSGSHEQYF.

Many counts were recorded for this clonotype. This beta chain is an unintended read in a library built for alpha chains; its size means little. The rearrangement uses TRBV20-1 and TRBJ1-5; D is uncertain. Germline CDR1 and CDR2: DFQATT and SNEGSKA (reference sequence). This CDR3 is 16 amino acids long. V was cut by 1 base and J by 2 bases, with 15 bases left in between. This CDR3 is CSARVGGYSGNQPQHF. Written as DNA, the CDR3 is TGCAGTGCTAGAGTGGGCGGTTATAGTGGCAATCAGCCCCAGCATTTT.

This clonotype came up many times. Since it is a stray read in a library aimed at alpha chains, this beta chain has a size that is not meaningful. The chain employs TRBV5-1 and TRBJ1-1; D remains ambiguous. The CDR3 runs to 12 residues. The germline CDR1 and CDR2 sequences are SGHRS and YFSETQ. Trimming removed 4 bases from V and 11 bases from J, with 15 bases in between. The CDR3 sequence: CASSTGSHGAFF. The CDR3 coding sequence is TGCGCCAGCAGCACCGGGTCCCACGGCGCTTTCTTT.

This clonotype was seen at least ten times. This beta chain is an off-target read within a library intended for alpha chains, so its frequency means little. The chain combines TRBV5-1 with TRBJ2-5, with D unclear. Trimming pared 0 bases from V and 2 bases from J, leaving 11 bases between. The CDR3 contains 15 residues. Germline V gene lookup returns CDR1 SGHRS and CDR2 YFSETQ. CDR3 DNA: TGCGCCAGCAGCTTGGTCGCGACCCGTCAAGAGACCCAGTACTTC. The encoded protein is CASSLVATRQETQYF.

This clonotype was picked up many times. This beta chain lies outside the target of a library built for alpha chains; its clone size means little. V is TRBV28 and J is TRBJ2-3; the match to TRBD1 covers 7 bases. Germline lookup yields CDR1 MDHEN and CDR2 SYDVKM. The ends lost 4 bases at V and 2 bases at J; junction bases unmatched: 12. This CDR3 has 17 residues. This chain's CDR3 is CASSSTNEGQPTDTQYF. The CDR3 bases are TGTGCCAGCAGTTCCACGAATGAGGGACAGCCCACAGATACGCAGTATTTT. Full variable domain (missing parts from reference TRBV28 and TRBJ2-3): DVKVTQSSRYLVKRTGEKVFLECVQDMDHENMFWYRQDPGLGLRLIYFSYDVKMKEKGDIPEGYSVSREKKERFSLILESASTNQTSMYLCASSSTNEGQPTDTQYFGPGTRLTVL.

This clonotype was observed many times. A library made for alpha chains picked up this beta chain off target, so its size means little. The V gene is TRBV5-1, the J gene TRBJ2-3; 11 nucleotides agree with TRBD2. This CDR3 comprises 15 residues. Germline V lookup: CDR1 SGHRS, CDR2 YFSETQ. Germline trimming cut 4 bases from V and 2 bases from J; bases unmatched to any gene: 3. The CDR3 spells CASSGTSGLTDTQYF. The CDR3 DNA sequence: TGCGCCAGCAGCGGGACTAGCGGCCTCACAGATACGCAGTATTTT.

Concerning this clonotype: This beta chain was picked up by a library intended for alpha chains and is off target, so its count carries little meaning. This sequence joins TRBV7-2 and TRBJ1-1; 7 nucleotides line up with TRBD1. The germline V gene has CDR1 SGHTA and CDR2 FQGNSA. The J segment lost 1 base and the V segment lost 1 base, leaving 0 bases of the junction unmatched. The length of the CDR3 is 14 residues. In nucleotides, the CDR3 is TGTGCCAGCAGCTTAGGGACAGGGAACACTGAAGCTTTCTTT. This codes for CASSLGTGNTEAFF.

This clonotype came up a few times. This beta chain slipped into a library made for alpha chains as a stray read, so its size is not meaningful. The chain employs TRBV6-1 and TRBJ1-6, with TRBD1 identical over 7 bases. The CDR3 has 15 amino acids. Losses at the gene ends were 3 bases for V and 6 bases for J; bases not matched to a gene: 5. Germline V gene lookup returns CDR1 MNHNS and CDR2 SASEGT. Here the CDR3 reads CASSDPQGTNSPLHF. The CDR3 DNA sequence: TGTGCCAGCAGTGATCCACAGGGGACTAATTCACCCCTCCACTTT.

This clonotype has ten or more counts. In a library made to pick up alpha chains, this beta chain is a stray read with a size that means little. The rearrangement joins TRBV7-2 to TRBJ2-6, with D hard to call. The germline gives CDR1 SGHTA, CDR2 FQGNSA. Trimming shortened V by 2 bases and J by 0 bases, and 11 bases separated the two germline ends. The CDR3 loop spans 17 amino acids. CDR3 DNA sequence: TGTGCCAGCAGCTTACGGTCAGCCTTCTCTGGGGCCAACGTCCTGACTTTC. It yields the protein CASSLRSAFSGANVLTF.

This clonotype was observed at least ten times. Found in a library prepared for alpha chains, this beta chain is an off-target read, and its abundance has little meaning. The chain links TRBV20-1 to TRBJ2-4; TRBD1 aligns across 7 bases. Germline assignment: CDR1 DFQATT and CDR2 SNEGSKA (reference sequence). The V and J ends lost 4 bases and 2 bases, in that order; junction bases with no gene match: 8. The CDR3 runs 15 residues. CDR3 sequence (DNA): TGCAGTGCTAAGCCGGGACAGATCACCAAAAACATTCAGTACTTC. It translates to CSAKPGQITKNIQYF.

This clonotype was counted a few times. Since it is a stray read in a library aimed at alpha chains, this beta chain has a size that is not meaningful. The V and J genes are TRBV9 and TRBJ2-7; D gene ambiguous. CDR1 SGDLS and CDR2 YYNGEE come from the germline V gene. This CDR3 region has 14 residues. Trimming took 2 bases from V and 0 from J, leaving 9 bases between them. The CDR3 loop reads CASSVLGSSYEQYF. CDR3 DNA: TGTGCCAGCAGCGTGTTAGGCAGCTCCTACGAGCAGTACTTC.

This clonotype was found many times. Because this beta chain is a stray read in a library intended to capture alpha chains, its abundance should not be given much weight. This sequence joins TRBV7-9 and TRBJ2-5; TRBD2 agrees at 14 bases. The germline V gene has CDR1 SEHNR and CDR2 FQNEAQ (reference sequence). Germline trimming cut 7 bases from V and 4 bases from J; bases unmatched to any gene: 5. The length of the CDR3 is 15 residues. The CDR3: CASTLTSGGAETQYF. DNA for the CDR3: TGTGCCAGCACCTTGACTAGCGGGGGGGCAGAGACCCAGTACTTC.

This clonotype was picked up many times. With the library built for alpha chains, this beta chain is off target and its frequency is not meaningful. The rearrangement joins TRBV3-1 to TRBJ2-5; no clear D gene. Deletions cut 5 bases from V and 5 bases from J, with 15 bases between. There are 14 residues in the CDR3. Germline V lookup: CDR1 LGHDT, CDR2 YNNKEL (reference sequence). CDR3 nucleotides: TGTGCCAGCAGCGTCTCATCTGCCCGGGAGACCCAGTACTTC. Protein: CASSVSSARETQYF.

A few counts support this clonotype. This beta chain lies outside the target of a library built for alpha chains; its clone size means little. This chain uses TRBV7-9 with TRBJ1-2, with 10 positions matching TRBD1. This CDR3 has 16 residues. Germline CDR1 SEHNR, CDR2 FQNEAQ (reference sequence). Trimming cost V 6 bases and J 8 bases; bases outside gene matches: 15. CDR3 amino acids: CASRPPPGQGSGGYTF. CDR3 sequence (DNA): TGTGCCAGCAGACCACCACCGGGACAGGGGTCGGGAGGCTACACCTTC.